This T cell receptor (beta chain) appears in the sequencing data of a study of T-cell reconstitution after alpha-beta-depleted transplantation in children (dated by TCRdb to about 2016). The study in broad terms: T-cell immune reconstitution after TCRalphabeta/CD19-depleted allogeneic hematopoietic cell transplantation in children was quantitatively tracked in the study by means of TCR repertoire profiling. What the study reported, not specific to this receptor: The frequencies of hyperexpanded clones fell over the following months, and after one year, T-cell counts and TCRbeta diversity were mostly attributed to newly produced T cells. The high TCRbeta diversity at day 60 in some patients was ascribed to recipient T cells and intrathymic progenitors that had survived conditioning. The apparently early recovery of alphabetaT-cell counts about two months after transplant reportedly depended on only several hundred rapidly expanded clones that came from non-depleted graft cells.

The treatment or condition label, as the study defines it: allogeneic hematopoietic cell transplantation with graft depleted of TCRalphabeta T cells and CD19 B cells. The transplant recipients were children given TCRalphabeta/CD19-depleted allogeneic hematopoietic cell grafts. The protocol used for the library was PCR. For sequencing, an Illumina HiSeq 2500 was employed. To normalize quantification of the TCRbeta repertoire, the TCR libraries were built with molecular barcoding that relied on unique molecular identifiers. The public sequencing data were trimmed at Q25 with fastp and processed into clonotypes with MiXCR by TCRdb, which kept only in-frame beta chains. Entries are consolidated by CDR3 protein sequence, retaining the most common genes and DNA. Counted in this sample were 240,000 or so distinct CDR3 sequences; approximately 8% of them appeared once. Of the sample, under 8% falls within the top ten clones.

This clonotype was recorded many times. Its recognized antigen is unknown. Base qualities are not recorded, but no much larger clone differs from it by a single base. The CDR3, cysteine through phenylalanine, is 14 amino acids long. The entry retains the CDR3 DNA only, 42 bases that are in frame from base 1. V lost 5 bases and J lost 0 bases; the stretch between them is 10 bases long. This receptor was taken from a male patient between 10 and 17 years old who had a stem cell transplant for acute lymphoblastic leukemia, so the T cells may come from the graft donor. This specimen was PBMCs, mostly from graft donor cells, taken 180 days after TCRalphabeta/CD19-depleted stem cell transplant. The chain employs TRBV12-3 or TRBV12-4 and TRBJ2-5, with the D call perhaps TRBD1 or TRBD2, as 5 bases match in each case. The CDR3 sequence is CASSPPGHQETQYF. Read as DNA, the sequence is TGTGCCAGCAGTCCACCGGGACACCAAGAGACCCAGTACTTC.